The clone carrying this T cell receptor beta chain was detected once. In the original analysis: Using reference gene primer amplification, nucleated cell counts were estimated. Measured with immunoSEQ multiplex PCR; TCRdb has only the in-frame clones, and not every one. V and J calls and clone size are those listed in that table; D and trimming were worked out from the DNA. This repertoire shows 45,000 to 60,000 clones, roughly nine tenths found once; its top ten account for 1.6%. J was trimmed by 8 bases and V by 2 bases; bases with no gene match: 8. The germline V gene has CDR1 LNHNV and CDR2 YYDKDF (reference sequence). This CDR3 comprises 15 residues. This sample stems from a study of blood T cell repertoires in COVID-19. On the study more broadly: COVID-19 samples from acute and convalescent phases originated in the United States, Italy and Spain. T cells, B-cell-depleted T cells, or PBMCs provided the cDNA or gDNA that served as material.

The chain is built from TRBV15 and TRBJ2-1, with 8 bases that match TRBD2. The TCR sequence derives from a man aged 55-75 years with acute or convalescent COVID-19. Sequencing was performed on peripheral blood. CDR3 loop: CATSRLRTSWDEQFF. The CDR3 DNA follows: TGTGCCACCAGCAGACTTAGGACTAGCTGGGATGAGCAGTTCTTC. The entire variable domain, with the rest obtained from reference TRBV15 and TRBJ2-1, is as follows: DAMVIQNPRYQVTQFGKPVTLSCSQTLNHNVMYWYQQKSSQAPKLLFHYYDKDFNNEADTPDNFQSRRPNTSFCFLDIRSPGLGDTAMYLCATSRLRTSWDEQFFGPGTRLTVL.